Listed here are 28 T cell receptor beta chains from one sample, sequenced in a study of PD-1 blockade in classical Hodgkin lymphoma. Data came from immunoSEQ multiplex PCR; TCRdb stores just in-frame clones and leaves some out. The sample lists over 3,500 clones, roughly 77% seen once, with 10% to 15% in the top ten. Time point indicated: newly diagnosed, previously untreated cHL patient sample. Magnetic negative selection, applied to thawed PBMCs, was used to isolate the CD8+ T cells. Sequences were obtained from CD8+ T cells from blood. These receptors were collected from a human donor with classical Hodgkin lymphoma.

In this sample, this clone turned up a few times. This chain connects TRBV7-9 to TRBJ1-2, with 8 positions matching TRBD1. The germline V gene encodes CDR1 SEHNR and CDR2 FQNEAQ (reference sequence). V shed 6 bases, J shed 4 bases, and the junction held 4 bases outside the gene matches. The length of the CDR3 is 13 residues. CDR3 DNA sequence: TGTGCCAGCAGTCTTACAGGGGGCTATGGCTACACCTTC. It specifies CASSLTGGYGYTF.

V and J are TRBV19 and TRBJ1-4; 8 bases align to TRBD1. The CDR3 has 14 amino acids. The V segment lost 6 bases and the J segment 7 bases; nucleotides outside the gene matches: 7. Germline lookup yields CDR1 LNHDA and CDR2 SQIVND (reference sequence). The CDR3 sequence: CASSSGTGSEKLFF. CDR3 coding DNA: TGTGCCAGTAGCTCCGGGACAGGTAGTGAAAAACTGTTTTTT.

This clone counts as large (0.1 to 1%). This chain uses TRBV5-6 with TRBJ2-5, with D hard to call. Trimming pared 5 bases from V and 1 base from J, leaving 6 bases between. The germline CDR1 and CDR2 sequences are SGHDT and YYEEEE. The CDR3 is 12 amino acids. The CDR3 coding sequence is TGTGCCAGCAGGGGTATCCAAGAGACCCAGTACTTC. Protein sequence: CASRGIQETQYF.

This clone was seen a single time. The chain is built from TRBV27 and TRBJ2-7; TRBD1 agrees at 11 bases. Germline V lookup: CDR1 MNHEY, CDR2 SMNVEV (reference sequence). The CDR3 is 16 residues long. The junction had 10 bases not matched to a gene; V was cut back by 6 bases and J by 3 bases. CDR3 sequence (DNA): TGTGCCAGCAGACCCACGGACAGGGGGCTCGTCTACGAGCAGTACTTC. It translates to CASRPTDRGLVYEQYF.

The chain carries TRBV7-9 and TRBJ2-2; a possible D gene is TRBD2 (5 bases). CDR1 and CDR2 (germline): SEHNR, FQNEAQ (reference sequence). Trimming removed 6 bases from V and 6 bases from J, with 14 bases in between. This CDR3 contains 14 residues. CDR3 coding DNA: TGTGCCAGCAGACCTAGCAGCCGGGCCGGGGAGCTGTTTTTT. It yields the protein CASRPSSRAGELFF.

The rearrangement uses TRBV10-3 and TRBJ2-4, with TRBD2 matching over 9 bases. This CDR3 is built from 16 residues. Germline loops: CDR1 ENHRY, CDR2 SYGVKD. Trimming removed 0 bases from V and 8 bases from J; junction bases left unmatched: 8. The CDR3 bases are TGTGCCATCAGTGAGTCGATGTTGCGGGAGGGAGACATTCAGTACTTC. It codes for CAISESMLREGDIQYF.

The V and J genes are TRBV5-1 and TRBJ1-1; no reliable D call. CDR3 size: 14 residues. The germline CDR1 and CDR2 sequences are SGHRS and YFSETQ. V lost 4 bases and J lost 2, with 12 bases in between. Here the CDR3 reads CASSPRADNTEAFF. CDR3 nucleotides: TGCGCCAGCAGCCCGCGAGCGGATAACACTGAAGCTTTCTTT.

The CDR3 DNA reads as TGCAGCGTTGAGATGGGACTGAACACCGGGGAGCTGTTTTTT. This gives the protein CSVEMGLNTGELFF. The chain combines TRBV29-1 with TRBJ2-2; TRBD2 is a possible D gene (6 bases). This CDR3 spans 14 amino acids. V was clipped by 3 bases and J by 1 base, with 9 bases between them. Germline V gene sequence: CDR1 SQVTM, CDR2 ANQGSEA.

This clone has a handful of counts. This chain connects TRBV11-2 to TRBJ2-3; no clear D gene. Germline-derived CDR1 and CDR2 are SGHAT and FQNNGV. V lost 0 bases to trimming and J lost 2 bases, with 9 bases between them. This CDR3 is built from 15 residues. CDR3 region: CASSLDPRPTDTQYF. In DNA form, the CDR3 reads TGTGCCAGCAGCTTAGACCCTAGGCCCACAGATACGCAGTATTTT.

This sequence joins TRBV19 and TRBJ2-4; no clear D gene. Germline V gene sequence: CDR1 LNHDA, CDR2 SQIVND (reference sequence). The CDR3 spans 16 residues. V shed 3 bases and J shed 0 bases, with 12 bases lying between them. CDR3 protein: CASSIMDSIAKNIQYF. CDR3 DNA sequence: TGTGCCAGTAGTATCATGGATAGTATAGCCAAAAACATTCAGTACTTC.

V usage is TRBV5-5 and J usage is TRBJ2-1, with TRBD2 identical over 8 bases. The CDR3 contains 16 residues. The germline gives CDR1 SGHKS, CDR2 YYEKEE (reference sequence). Trimming took 5 bases from V and 0 from J; bases not matched to a gene: 7. CDR3 residues: CASRTSGLSSYNEQFF. CDR3 coding DNA: TGTGCCAGCAGAACTAGCGGCCTAAGCTCCTACAATGAGCAGTTCTTC. The entire variable domain, with the rest obtained from reference TRBV5-5 and TRBJ2-1, is as follows: DAGVTQSPTHLIKTRGQQVTLRCSPISGHKSVSWYQQVLGQGPQFIFQYYEKEERGRGNFPDRFSARQFPNYSSELNVNALLLGDSALYLCASRTSGLSSYNEQFFGPGTRLTVL.

The chain joins TRBV19 to TRBJ2-1, with D perhaps TRBD1 or TRBD2 (5 bases each). Germline V gene sequence: CDR1 LNHDA, CDR2 SQIVND (reference sequence). This CDR3 region has 13 residues. Trimming took off 5 bases at V and 6 bases at J, with 11 bases between the two ends. CDR3 sequence (DNA): TGTGCCAGTAGTGCCGGGGCTGGCAATGAGCAGTTCTTC. Translation gives CASSAGAGNEQFF.

V is TRBV19 and J is TRBJ2-1, with D hard to call. CDR1 and CDR2 from the germline V gene are LNHDA and SQIVND (reference sequence). CDR3 length: 13 residues. The V end lost 2 bases, the J end lost 6 bases, and 8 bases lay between the germline ends. The CDR3 coding sequence is TGTGCCAGTAGTATATCGTCGGGCAATGAGCAGTTCTTC. Amino acids: CASSISSGNEQFF.

This clone came up a few times. One end of the junction does not line up with germline, which may come from a read error. The rearrangement uses TRBV28 and TRBJ2-1, with TRBD2 identical over 10 bases. The germline V gene has CDR1 MDHEN and CDR2 SYDVKM. The CDR3 is 14 amino acids. DNA for the CDR3: TGTGCCAGCAGTTTCGGTAGCGGGAGGACGTTCCTAGTCTTC. Protein product: CASSFGSGRTFLVF.

The gene calls are TRBV5-4 and TRBJ2-5; perhaps TRBD1 as D (6 bases). The CDR3 is 16 amino acids. Germline V lookup: CDR1 SGHNT, CDR2 YYREEE (reference sequence). V lost 6 bases to trimming and J lost 1 base, with 19 bases between them. DNA for the CDR3: TGTGCCAGCACCACCGAGTTGGGACAACCCCAAGAGACCCAGTACTTC. Translated: CASTTELGQPQETQYF.

J is TRBJ2-7 and V is TRBV5-6; 9 nucleotides match TRBD2. V lost 4 bases, J lost 0 bases, and 2 bases stayed unmatched. The CDR3 runs 14 residues. CDR1 SGHDT and CDR2 YYEEEE come from the germline V gene. CDR3 nucleotide sequence: TGTGCCAGCAGCGCGGGAGGGAGCTCCTACGAGCAGTACTTC. Translation: CASSAGGSSYEQYF.

The CDR3 sequence: CASSPRGQDYSGANVLTF. The CDR3 DNA sequence: TGTGCCAGCAGTCCAAGAGGGCAGGACTACTCTGGGGCCAACGTCCTGACTTTC. This rearrangement joins TRBV27 to TRBJ2-6; D possibly corresponds to TRBD2 (6 bases). Trimming took off 5 bases at V and 0 bases at J, with 17 bases between the two ends. This CDR3 has 18 amino acids. CDR1 and CDR2 from the germline V gene are MNHEY and SMNVEV (reference sequence).

This chain uses TRBV5-6 with TRBJ1-1; a weak D match, TRBD1 (6 bases). This CDR3 has 13 amino acids. The germline V gene encodes CDR1 SGHDT and CDR2 YYEEEE. The V and J ends lost 2 bases and 5 bases respectively, with 10 bases between them. For the CDR3, the DNA is TGTGCCAGCAGCTTACAGGGAAGGACTGAAGCTTTCTTT. Encoded protein: CASSLQGRTEAFF.

This rearrangement joins TRBV4-3 to TRBJ2-3, with unresolved D. The germline CDR1 and CDR2 sequences are LGHNA and YSLEER. The CDR3 consists of 15 residues. Trimming left V 0 bases short and J 3 bases short, with 10 bases between. Here the CDR3 DNA reads TGCGCCAGCAGCCAAGATTTCGGTGGAACAGATACGCAGTATTTT. This sequence encodes CASSQDFGGTDTQYF.

The chain employs TRBV28 and TRBJ2-5; the match to TRBD2 covers 7 bases. The J segment lost 4 bases and the V segment lost 3 bases, leaving 8 bases of the junction unmatched. The CDR3 loop spans 15 amino acids. The germline V gene has CDR1 MDHEN and CDR2 SYDVKM. The CDR3 reads CASSFPGEGGETQYF. The DNA of the CDR3 is TGTGCCAGCAGTTTCCCCGGGGAGGGTGGAGAGACCCAGTACTTC. Based on the CDR3 plus reference TRBV28 and TRBJ2-5, the full variable domain is DVKVTQSSRYLVKRTGEKVFLECVQDMDHENMFWYRQDPGLGLRLIYFSYDVKMKEKGDIPEGYSVSREKKERFSLILESASTNQTSMYLCASSFPGEGGETQYFGPGTRLLVL.

The V call is TRBV6-1, the J call TRBJ2-5; 7 nucleotides align to TRBD1. There are 13 residues in the CDR3. Per the germline V gene, CDR1 is MNHNS and CDR2 is SASEGT. V lost 8 bases and J lost 5; bases outside the gene matches: 8. The CDR3 DNA reads TGTGCCAGCTCTTCCAGGGGGTGGGAGACCCAGTACTTC. It translates to CASSSRGWETQYF.

The rearrangement uses TRBV5-1 and TRBJ2-5; no reliable D call. The DNA end is a closer match to TRBJ2-7, so the J assignment may be wrong. This CDR3 spans 15 amino acids. Germline values: CDR1 SGHRS, CDR2 YFSETQ. The CDR3: CASSLALPGPYEQYF. CDR3 bases: TGCGCCAGCAGCTTGGCGCTCCCAGGACCCTACGAGCAGTACTTC.

The chain uses TRBV11-3 and TRBJ2-2; 9 bases line up with TRBD1. CDR1 is SGHNT and CDR2 is YENEEA in the germline V gene. V dropped 0 bases and J dropped 4; count of bases not matched to a gene: 6. The CDR3 is made up of 17 amino acids. CDR3 sequence reads: CASSLDEGQGRTGELFF. In nucleotides, the CDR3 is TGTGCCAGCAGCTTAGATGAGGGACAGGGACGCACCGGGGAGCTGTTTTTT.

V and J are TRBV4-3 and TRBJ2-1; the D gene is possibly TRBD2 (6 bases). This CDR3 has 15 amino acids. The germline CDR1 and CDR2 sequences are LGHNA and YSLEER. Trimming pared 3 bases from V and 7 bases from J, leaving 16 bases between. The CDR3 sequence is CASSHDWRAGNEQFF. As DNA, the CDR3 is TGCGCCAGCAGCCATGATTGGAGGGCGGGGAATGAGCAGTTCTTC.

Only a few counts were recorded for this clone. This chain connects TRBV5-6 to TRBJ2-7; TRBD2 is a possible D gene (6 bases). Germline CDR1 SGHDT, CDR2 YYEEEE. Trimming cost V 4 bases and J 2 bases, with 13 bases left between them. The CDR3 has 14 amino acids. The CDR3 loop is CASSRDFQTYEQYF. The CDR3 DNA sequence: TGTGCCAGCAGCCGGGACTTTCAAACCTACGAGCAGTACTTC.

The chain is built from TRBV9 and TRBJ1-5, with 11 bases aligning to TRBD1. The germline gives CDR1 SGDLS, CDR2 YYNGEE. V lost 3 bases to trimming and J lost 15 bases; unmatched junction nucleotides: 5. The CDR3 consists of 12 residues. The CDR3 DNA reads TGTGCCAGCAGCGCCGGACAGGGGGCCTTGCATTTT. It encodes CASSAGQGALHF. The variable domain in full, with the rest retrieved from reference TRBV9 and TRBJ1-5, is DSGVTQTPKHLITATGQRVTLRCSPRSGDLSVYWYQQSLDQGLQFLIQYYNGEERAKGNILERFSAQQFPDLHSELNLSSLELGDSALYFCASSAGQGALHFGDGTRLSIL.

V usage is TRBV27 and J usage is TRBJ2-3, with 10 bases lining up with TRBD2. The germline CDR1 and CDR2 sequences are MNHEY and SMNVEV (reference sequence). The CDR3 loop spans 17 amino acids. The junction had 10 bases not matched to a gene; V was cut back by 5 bases and J by 2 bases. The CDR3 spells CASSPGLAEISTDTQYF. The CDR3 region has the DNA TGTGCCAGCAGTCCCGGACTAGCGGAGATATCCACAGATACGCAGTATTTT.

V is TRBV28 and J is TRBJ2-2; D might be TRBD1 (6 bases). The ends were cut back, 2 bases at V and 6 bases at J, with 19 bases in the middle. Looked up from germline, CDR1 is MDHEN and CDR2 is SYDVKM. The CDR3 runs to 17 residues. The CDR3 DNA reads as TGTGCCAGCAGTTTAGGCCCGACAGGCTTGGATGCCGGGGAGCTGTTTTTT. Translated: CASSLGPTGLDAGELFF.